This entry lists 17 T cell receptor beta chains sequenced from one sample in a study of cytomegalovirus exposure and HLA in healthy donors. The primer mix had 60 Vbeta and 13 Jbeta primers. The data were produced by immunoSEQ multiplex PCR, yet TCRdb's version contains in-frame clones alone and is incomplete. This table has some 200,000 clones, around 83% appearing once. Material for sequencing was PBMCs. These receptors all stem from a woman between 40 and 50 years old in good health and CMV-seronegative.

This sequence joins TRBV30 and TRBJ2-1; TRBD2 matches at 9 bases. Trimming took 8 bases from V and 3 from J; bases not matched to a gene: 5. This CDR3 is built from 13 residues. Germline-derived CDR1 and CDR2 are GTSNPN and SVGIG (reference sequence). The CDR3 spells CAGTSGYYNEQFF. The CDR3 DNA sequence: TGTGCCGGAACTAGCGGGTACTACAATGAGCAGTTCTTC.

With respect to this clone: The same CDR3 is also encoded by other DNA sequences in this sample. The chain combines TRBV5-4 with TRBJ2-7; D perhaps matches TRBD1 (5 bases). The germline CDR1 and CDR2 sequences are SGHNT and YYREEE (reference sequence). The CDR3 extends over 15 amino acids. V was pared by 0 bases and J by 4 bases, with 14 bases between. The CDR3 protein is CASSLALGQIYEQYF. The CDR3 DNA sequence: TGTGCCAGCAGCTTGGCTCTGGGGCAAATTTACGAGCAGTACTTC.

The V and J genes are TRBV15 and TRBJ1-5; the D is unclear. There are 18 residues in the CDR3. Germline V gene lookup returns CDR1 LNHNV and CDR2 YYDKDF (reference sequence). Trimming removed 4 bases at V and 4 bases at J, with 23 bases between. As DNA, the CDR3 is TGTGCCACCAGCAATCGTTATGATTACAGCGGAAAGAATCAGCCCCAGCATTTT. Translation gives CATSNRYDYSGKNQPQHF.

The rearrangement uses TRBV23-1 and TRBJ1-4; 7 bases line up with TRBD1. TRBV23-1 is filed as an ORF, its function uncertain. The V segment lost 7 bases and the J segment 7 bases; nucleotides outside the gene matches: 6. CDR3 length: 13 residues. Here the CDR3 DNA reads TGCGCCAGCACCCACCGGGACAGTGAAAAACTGTTTTTT. The encoded protein is CASTHRDSEKLFF.

The V call is TRBV5-5, the J call TRBJ2-3; D perhaps matches TRBD1 (6 bases). The germline V gene encodes CDR1 SGHKS and CDR2 YYEKEE (reference sequence). V gave up 1 base and J gave up 2 bases, with 11 bases separating them. The CDR3 has 15 residues. DNA for the CDR3: TGTGCCAGCAGCTTGAACCCAGGGGTCACAGATACGCAGTATTTT. This codes for CASSLNPGVTDTQYF. Using reference TRBV5-5 and TRBJ2-3 for the parts outside the CDR3, the full variable domain is DAGVTQSPTHLIKTRGQQVTLRCSPISGHKSVSWYQQVLGQGPQFIFQYYEKEERGRGNFPDRFSARQFPNYSSELNVNALLLGDSALYLCASSLNPGVTDTQYFGPGTRLTVL.

V usage is TRBV27 and J usage is TRBJ2-7; D may be TRBD1 (6 bases). The CDR3 contains 15 residues. Per the germline V gene, CDR1 is MNHEY and CDR2 is SMNVEV (reference sequence). Trimming left V 4 bases short and J 0 bases short, with 13 bases between. CDR3 residues: CASSYQQGSSYEQYF. CDR3 nucleotide sequence: TGTGCCAGCAGTTACCAACAGGGATCCTCCTACGAGCAGTACTTC.

J is TRBJ1-2 and V is TRBV19; no clear D. The CDR3 contains 12 residues. Germline loops: CDR1 LNHDA, CDR2 SQIVND (reference sequence). Between the trimmed V and J ends, which lost 2 bases and 2 bases, there was a span of 3 bases. The CDR3 DNA is TGTGCCAGTAGTATACGGAACTATGGCTACACCTTC. Protein product: CASSIRNYGYTF.

The chain recombines TRBV29-1 with TRBJ2-2; D perhaps matches TRBD1 (6 bases). The ends were cut back, 7 bases at V and 1 base at J, with 10 bases in the middle. From germline, CDR1 is SQVTM and CDR2 ANQGSEA. The CDR3 extends over 13 amino acids. Here the CDR3 reads CSARTVNTGELFF. The DNA of the CDR3 is TGCAGCGCCAGGACAGTGAACACCGGGGAGCTGTTTTTT.

The chain combines TRBV7-3 with TRBJ2-2; D gene unclear. Germline CDR1 and CDR2: SGHTA and FQGTGA. V was pared by 5 bases and J by 4 bases, with 8 bases between. The CDR3 covers 13 residues. CDR3 loop: CASSLYSTGELFF. CDR3 nucleotides: TGTGCCAGCAGCCTTTATAGCACCGGGGAGCTGTTTTTT.

This clone was observed once. The J gene is TRBJ2-3, the V gene TRBV5-1; 9 bases are shared with TRBD2. The germline gives CDR1 SGHRS, CDR2 YFSETQ. This CDR3 has 16 amino acids. V was pared by 4 bases and J by 4 bases, with 10 bases of the junction left unmatched. CDR3 sequence: CASSLFSGRGADTQYF. The CDR3 bases are TGCGCCAGCAGCCTCTTTAGCGGGAGAGGAGCAGATACGCAGTATTTT.

V usage is TRBV7-9 and J usage is TRBJ1-4; perhaps TRBD1 as D (6 bases). Trimming removed 1 base from V and 7 bases from J, with 16 bases in between. The CDR3 has 16 residues. Germline CDR1 reads SEHNR; CDR2 reads FQNEAQ (reference sequence). CDR3 loop: CASSLVTRQAGEKLFF. DNA for the CDR3: TGTGCCAGCAGCTTAGTAACTCGACAGGCGGGTGAAAAACTGTTTTTT.

The chain carries TRBV19 and TRBJ2-7, with 7 positions matching TRBD1. From germline, CDR1 is LNHDA and CDR2 SQIVND (reference sequence). V shed 6 bases, J shed 3 bases, and the junction held 5 bases outside the gene matches. CDR3 length equals 13 residues. CDR3 coding DNA: TGTGCCAGTAGCCTGGGACAGTTCTACGAGCAGTACTTC. It specifies CASSLGQFYEQYF.

The chain links TRBV9 to TRBJ2-7, with TRBD2 matching over 7 bases. V lost 3 bases, J lost 4 bases, and 10 bases stayed unmatched. CDR3 size: 15 residues. Germline V gene data show CDR1 as SGDLS and CDR2 as YYNGEE. This CDR3 is CASSAGRELWYEQYF. Written as DNA, the CDR3 is TGTGCCAGCAGCGCCGGGCGGGAGTTGTGGTACGAGCAGTACTTC.

For this clone: An end of the junction does not agree with germline; a read error may underlie this. This chain joins TRBV7-9 and TRBJ2-1; 8 bases map to TRBD2. This CDR3 has 16 residues. The germline V gene encodes CDR1 SEHNR and CDR2 FQNEAQ (reference sequence). The CDR3 region is CSSSSQRERSYNEQFF. The CDR3 DNA follows: TGTTCCAGCAGCTCTCAGCGGGAGCGCTCCTACAATGAGCAGTTCTTC.

The chain uses TRBV19 and TRBJ1-5, with 7 bases lining up with TRBD1. Trimming at V came to 1 base and at J to 3 bases, leaving 6 bases not matched to a gene. This CDR3 is 16 amino acids long. Germline assignment: CDR1 LNHDA and CDR2 SQIVND (reference sequence). In DNA form, the CDR3 reads TGTGCCAGTAGTATAGCTCGGGACAGACTCAATCAGCCCCAGCATTTT. This translates into CASSIARDRLNQPQHF.

The genes are TRBV5-8 and TRBJ2-1, with D perhaps matching TRBD2 (6 bases). The CDR3 length is 17 residues. The V gene lost 0 bases and the J gene lost 2 bases, with 15 bases spanning the gap. The V gene's germline CDR1 is SGHTS and CDR2 YDEGEE. The CDR3, as DNA: TGTGCCAGCAGCTTGGCCAGACTCGCGGGAACCTACAATGAGCAGTTCTTC. It translates to CASSLARLAGTYNEQFF.

This sequence joins TRBV2 and TRBJ1-5, with TRBD1 identical over 9 bases. Germline V gene data show CDR1 as SNHLY and CDR2 as FYNNEI. V was pared by 3 bases and J by 7 bases, with 7 bases of the junction left unmatched. This CDR3 contains 15 residues. DNA for the CDR3: TGTGCCAGCAGTGAGGACAGGGGACTAAGACAGCCCCAGCATTTT. Translating gives CASSEDRGLRQPQHF.